This T cell receptor beta chain was observed in a study of a mutant IDH1 vaccine in newly diagnosed glioma. The time point denotes: baseline, week 1 (first vaccination visit). The treatment: pre-vaccination baseline after standard-of-care therapy. This clone was seen just once. Trimming took 3 bases from V and 0 from J, leaving 9 bases between them. This CDR3 is 15 amino acids long. CDR1 is PRHDT and CDR2 is FYEKMQ in the germline V gene (reference sequence). Data came from immunoSEQ multiplex PCR; TCRdb stores just in-frame clones and leaves some out. Among tens of thousands of clones, roughly 80% were seen once, and the ten largest hold 15% to 20%.

V is TRBV13 and J is TRBJ1-3, with D unresolved. This sequence was found in a man aged 30 to 45 with glioma. The sequences come from PBMCs, collected from a glioma patient treated with radiotherapy, temozolomide or both. The CDR3 loop reads CASSFFRSSGNTIYF. CDR3 DNA: TGTGCCAGCAGCTTTTTCCGAAGCTCTGGAAACACCATATATTTT.